This T cell receptor (beta chain) was sequenced during a study of T cell repertoires in cytomegalovirus infection (dated by TCRdb to the late 2010s). Some background on the complete study: The HLA type of each donor mattered for the analysis, because public TCR beta signatures pointed to carriage of CMV infection along with the matching HLA type. Broader findings and caveats from the paper: In both this cohort and an independent roughly 350-donor cohort, the cumulative frequency of public TCR beta family members distinguished carriers of CMV infection plus the relevant HLA type. The ex vivo response was dominated by HLA-C-restricted CMV-specific TCR beta clonotypes, which also provided the single most frequent clonotype in two of eight donors.

V trim: 4 bases; J trim: 3 bases; unmatched bases: 5. Including cysteine and phenylalanine, the CDR3 has 16 amino acids. The retained sequence is limited to the CDR3, 48 bases, with the frame set at the first base. Looking up the germline V gene yields CDR1 SGHVS and CDR2 FQNEAQ. TCRdb records Illumina HiSeq 1500 as the sequencer. TCRdb reprocessing: public reads trimmed at Q25 with fastp, clones called with MiXCR, in-frame beta chains kept. CDR3 protein duplicates are merged, each entry listing the most common genes and DNA. The sample yields 310,000 or so distinct CDR3 sequences; roughly 15% were counted once. Jointly, the top ten make up approximately 12% of the sample. This clonotype showed up many times. Its target antigen remains unknown. One base away there is no much larger clone; base qualities are not given.

The rearrangement joined TRBV7-8 to TRBJ2-3; the junction holds 12 bases that match TRBD2. The sequence came from a human donor in good health (CMV status not recorded). Some clones in this sample may be carry-over from other donors' samples. Sequences were obtained from PBMCs. The CDR3 amino acid sequence is: CASSSWTSGATDTQYF. Here is the DNA: TGTGCCAGCAGCTCGTGGACTAGCGGGGCGACAGATACGCAGTATTTT. With the portions outside the CDR3 filled from the reference TRBV7-8 and TRBJ2-3 genes, the complete variable region becomes GAGVSQSPRYKVAKRGQDVALRCDPISGHVSLFWYQQALGQGPEFLTYFQNEAQLDKSGLPSDRFFAERPEGSVSTLKIQRTQQEDSAVYLCASSSWTSGATDTQYFGPGTRLTVL.